This TCR beta chain was found in a study of post-analysis software for immune sequencing data. At the level of the study: Both relapsing-remitting and secondary progressive multiple sclerosis featured among the disease courses, as did progressive-relapsing multiple sclerosis.

Study observations and caveats: Patients carried roughly 5 TRBV segments more frequently than controls did, and TRBV5-6, TRBV5-1 and TRBV20-1 were among them.

For this clonotype: Antigen specificity is unknown.

The V gene's germline CDR1 is SGDLS and CDR2 YYNGEE. CDR3 size: 13 residues. The authors incorporated unique molecular identifiers into the TCR beta cDNA libraries. TCRdb re-called the PCR reads through MiXCR, storing one row per CDR3 protein. This sample has fewer than 550,000 distinct CDR3 sequences, with around a third found just once. Sequencing was carried out using blood. The V call is TRBV9, the J call TRBJ2-5; D remains unclear. With the DNA end fitting TRBJ2-7 better, the J assignment may be wrong. This receptor was identified in a girl under 18 with multiple sclerosis. CDR3 region: CASSVAPRYEQYF. CDR3 bases: TGTGCCAGCAGCGTAGCCCCCCGTTACGAGCAGTACTTC.